This record concerns one TCR beta chain sequence. No antigen is known for it. This specimen belongs to a study of shared clonotypes between healthy human individuals. Study findings and constraints: Clonotype sharing levels among donors were expected to vary with sequencing depth. It was the non-shared clonotypes that had lower generation probabilities than clonotypes shared by all four donors.

All donors qualified as healthy HIV-negative adults and had experienced no recent acute infections or vaccinations. In the original analysis: Quality scores were absent from the junction-only immunoSEQ sequences, so filtering differed. The method was immunoSEQ multiplex PCR; TCRdb's version includes in-frame clones alone and lacks a portion of them. V, J and clone size are taken as reported in that table, and D and trimming were inferred from the DNA itself. This sample has some 900,000 clones; 60% to 85% occur once, and the top ten carry roughly 1.5%. Trimming removed 6 bases from V and 2 bases from J, with 7 bases in between. There are 12 residues in the CDR3. CDR1 and CDR2 (germline): LNHDA, SQIVND (reference sequence).

The chain employs TRBV19 and TRBJ2-5; a weak D match, TRBD1 (5 bases). This clonotype was sampled from a man younger than 35 in good health. Sequenced sample: memory CD4+ T cells sorted from blood. Stated subset: CD45RA-negative fraction. In nucleotides, the CDR3 is TGTGCCAGTAGCCGACAGCAAGAGACCCAGTACTTC. Protein: CASSRQQETQYF.